The rows below give T cell receptor beta chains drawn from one sample of a study of blood T cell repertoires in COVID-19. The protocol was immunoSEQ multiplex PCR, while the TCRdb copy is restricted to in-frame clones and leaves out a portion. The sample records approximately 240,000 clones, less than 90% being singletons. The sequenced sample consisted of peripheral blood. These TCRs come from a woman older than 75 with active or convalescent COVID-19. The CDR3 runs from the conserved cysteine through the conserved F or W. Each record gives: CDR3 DNA, CDR3 protein, V gene, clone size, D gene, J gene. The D gene is left open where the match is weak. Rows may omit the clone size; those that give it use once, few, many or a size class.

cdr3_nt: TGTGCCAGCAGTTTATTGGGACAAATCCCTTCTGGAAACACCATATATTTT
cdr3_aa: CASSLLGQIPSGNTIYF
v_call: TRBV28
clone_size: -
d_call: -
j_call: TRBJ1-3

cdr3_nt: TGTGCCAGCAGCTTAGAGAGGGGGACTATAGAGATCCCGGAGACCCAGTACTTC
cdr3_aa: CASSLERGTIEIPETQYF
v_call: TRBV7-9
clone_size: -
d_call: -
j_call: TRBJ2-5

cdr3_nt: TGCAGCGTTGAAGCTGGGGACAGGGTTAATTACGAGCAGTACTTC
cdr3_aa: CSVEAGDRVNYEQYF
v_call: TRBV29-1
clone_size: -
d_call: TRBD1
j_call: TRBJ2-7

cdr3_nt: TGTGCCAGCAGCCAAGCCAGGACAGGGGCCTACGAGCAGTACTTC
cdr3_aa: CASSQARTGAYEQYF
v_call: TRBV3-1/TRBV3-2
clone_size: -
d_call: TRBD1
j_call: TRBJ2-7

cdr3_nt: TGTGCCAGCAGCTCCCCCTCCGTTAACATTCAGTACTTC
cdr3_aa: CASSSPSVNIQYF
v_call: TRBV7-2
clone_size: -
d_call: -
j_call: TRBJ2-4

cdr3_nt: TGTGCCAGCAGTGAGACACAGGGGTCAGGAAACACCATATATTTT
cdr3_aa: CASSETQGSGNTIYF
v_call: TRBV25-1
clone_size: -
d_call: TRBD1
j_call: TRBJ1-3

cdr3_nt: TGTGCCAGCACCTCGACAGGTCGCTCTGGAAACACCATATATTTT
cdr3_aa: CASTSTGRSGNTIYF
v_call: TRBV6-6
clone_size: -
d_call: -
j_call: TRBJ1-3

cdr3_nt: TGTGCCACCATGGGAGGCCAGCCCCAGCATTTT
cdr3_aa: CATMGGQPQHF
v_call: TRBV24-1
clone_size: few
d_call: -
j_call: TRBJ1-5

cdr3_nt: TGTGCCAGCAGCCCATCGGGACAGGGGTTGCTGTTTTTT
cdr3_aa: CASSPSGQGLLFF
v_call: TRBV16
clone_size: -
d_call: TRBD1
j_call: TRBJ2-2

cdr3_nt: TGTGCCAGCAGCTTAGGAGTCGGTGTGAGCTCCTACAATGAGCAGTTCTTC
cdr3_aa: CASSLGVGVSSYNEQFF
v_call: TRBV7-9
clone_size: -
d_call: -
j_call: TRBJ2-1

cdr3_nt: TGTGCCACCAGCAGTTTAGCGTCCGGGAGGTACGAGCAGTACTTC
cdr3_aa: CATSSLASGRYEQYF
v_call: TRBV15
clone_size: -
d_call: TRBD2
j_call: TRBJ2-7

cdr3_nt: TGTGCCAGCAGCCAAGATGGAACTAGCGGGAGTGGAGAGACCCAGTACTTC
cdr3_aa: CASSQDGTSGSGETQYF
v_call: TRBV4-2
clone_size: -
d_call: TRBD2
j_call: TRBJ2-5

cdr3_nt: TGTGCCTGGAGTGGGAGGGGGCGGAGGGCTTTCTTT
cdr3_aa: CAWSGRGRRAFF
v_call: TRBV30
clone_size: once
d_call: TRBD1
j_call: TRBJ1-1

cdr3_nt: TGCGCCAGCAGCGCTAGCGGTTCCGGGGAGCAGTACTTC
cdr3_aa: CASSASGSGEQYF
v_call: TRBV10-2
clone_size: -
d_call: TRBD2
j_call: TRBJ2-7

cdr3_nt: TGTGCCAGCTCACCCCAAGAGGGGGCGACCTACGAGCAGTACTTC
cdr3_aa: CASSPQEGATYEQYF
v_call: TRBV18
clone_size: few
d_call: TRBD1
j_call: TRBJ2-7

cdr3_nt: TGTGCCAGCAGACTTGCCTCCTATGGCTACACCTTC
cdr3_aa: CASRLASYGYTF
v_call: TRBV7-2
clone_size: -
d_call: -
j_call: TRBJ1-2

cdr3_nt: TGTGCCACCCACCGACTAGCGAGCACAGATACGCAGTATTTT
cdr3_aa: CATHRLASTDTQYF
v_call: TRBV21-1
clone_size: once
d_call: -
j_call: TRBJ2-3

cdr3_nt: TGTGCCTGGAGCAGACAGGGGGCTGGCTACAATGAGCAGTTCTTC
cdr3_aa: CAWSRQGAGYNEQFF
v_call: TRBV30
clone_size: -
d_call: TRBD1
j_call: TRBJ2-1

cdr3_nt: TGTGCCAGCAGCCCGGACTACCTGGATACCGGGGAGCTGTTTTTT
cdr3_aa: CASSPDYLDTGELFF
v_call: TRBV7-9
clone_size: once
d_call: -
j_call: TRBJ2-2

cdr3_nt: TGTGCCAGCAGTTACTCAGGGGTTTGGGAGTTCTTC
cdr3_aa: CASSYSGVWEFF
v_call: TRBV6-2/TRBV6-3
clone_size: -
d_call: -
j_call: TRBJ2-1

cdr3_nt: TGCAGCGTTCTATTCGGGCTAGCCCAAGAGACCCAGTACTTC
cdr3_aa: CSVLFGLAQETQYF
v_call: TRBV29-1
clone_size: -
d_call: -
j_call: TRBJ2-5

cdr3_nt: TGTGCCAGCAGCGATGACAGAAACATTCAGTACTTC
cdr3_aa: CASSDDRNIQYF
v_call: TRBV3-1/TRBV3-2
clone_size: -
d_call: -
j_call: TRBJ2-4

cdr3_nt: TGTGCCACCAGCAGAACACCGGGGTTTGACAGGAACTATGGCTACACCTTC
cdr3_aa: CATSRTPGFDRNYGYTF
v_call: TRBV15
clone_size: -
d_call: -
j_call: TRBJ1-2

cdr3_nt: TGCAGTGCTAGTCGGGGGGCCGGGGAGCTGTTTTTT
cdr3_aa: CSASRGAGELFF
v_call: TRBV20-1
clone_size: -
d_call: TRBD2
j_call: TRBJ2-2

cdr3_nt: TGTGCCACCAGTGACCGGCGGGGGACCCAAGAGACCCAGTACTTC
cdr3_aa: CATSDRRGTQETQYF
v_call: TRBV24-1
clone_size: -
d_call: TRBD2
j_call: TRBJ2-5

cdr3_nt: TGTGCCAGCAGCCGAGGACTAGCGGGAAACACCGGGGAGCTGTTTTTT
cdr3_aa: CASSRGLAGNTGELFF
v_call: TRBV5-4
clone_size: -
d_call: TRBD2
j_call: TRBJ2-2

cdr3_nt: TGCGCCAGCAGCCAGGGACAGGGGGTGCAAGAGACCCAGTACTTC
cdr3_aa: CASSQGQGVQETQYF
v_call: TRBV4-3
clone_size: -
d_call: TRBD1
j_call: TRBJ2-5

cdr3_nt: TGCGCCAGCAGCTTGGGAGGCTCATCCGGAGATACGCAGTATTTT
cdr3_aa: CASSLGGSSGDTQYF
v_call: TRBV5-1
clone_size: -
d_call: -
j_call: TRBJ2-3

cdr3_nt: TGTGCCAGCTCACTAGACATCTATAATTCACCCCTCCACTTT
cdr3_aa: CASSLDIYNSPLHF
v_call: TRBV18
clone_size: -
d_call: -
j_call: TRBJ1-6

cdr3_nt: TGTGCCAGCAGCTTACAGGGATCCCCCTACGAGCAGTACTTC
cdr3_aa: CASSLQGSPYEQYF
v_call: TRBV7-2
clone_size: -
d_call: -
j_call: TRBJ2-7

cdr3_nt: TGTGCCAGCAGCTTAGTGGGACAGTCCTACGAGCAGTACTTC
cdr3_aa: CASSLVGQSYEQYF
v_call: TRBV7-2
clone_size: -
d_call: TRBD1
j_call: TRBJ2-7

cdr3_nt: TGCGCCAGCAGCTTGGTTGCGGGAGGGCCCTACGAGCAGTACTTC
cdr3_aa: CASSLVAGGPYEQYF
v_call: TRBV5-1
clone_size: -
d_call: TRBD2
j_call: TRBJ2-7

cdr3_nt: TGTGCCAGCAGCGTAGCAGGGGGCGCACTAGCGGGGAAACAAGAGACCCAGTACTTC
cdr3_aa: CASSVAGGALAGKQETQYF
v_call: TRBV9
clone_size: -
d_call: TRBD2
j_call: TRBJ2-5

cdr3_nt: TGTGCCAGCAGCAAATCGGAGGGGGCGAGGTACGAGCAGTACTTC
cdr3_aa: CASSKSEGARYEQYF
v_call: TRBV21-1
clone_size: -
d_call: -
j_call: TRBJ2-7

cdr3_nt: TGTGCCAGCAGTTGGGGAGGCGGCCCATCCTACGAGCAGTACTTC
cdr3_aa: CASSWGGGPSYEQYF
v_call: TRBV6-2/TRBV6-3
clone_size: once
d_call: -
j_call: TRBJ2-7

cdr3_nt: TGTGCCAGCAGTTCGACAGGGGAGTTGGAAGGCTACACCTTC
cdr3_aa: CASSSTGELEGYTF
v_call: TRBV28
clone_size: -
d_call: TRBD1
j_call: TRBJ1-2

cdr3_nt: TGTGCCAGCAGCGGGGGGACAGGGGTCACCGGGGAGCTGTTTTTT
cdr3_aa: CASSGGTGVTGELFF
v_call: TRBV9
clone_size: -
d_call: TRBD1
j_call: TRBJ2-2

cdr3_nt: TGTGCCAGCTCGGTTAGCGGGGGGTACCAAGAGACCCAGTACTTC
cdr3_aa: CASSVSGGYQETQYF
v_call: TRBV5-4
clone_size: few
d_call: TRBD2
j_call: TRBJ2-5

cdr3_nt: TGTGCCAGCAGCTTAGGGTATTCGGGGACAGGTGAAAAACTGTTTTTT
cdr3_aa: CASSLGYSGTGEKLFF
v_call: TRBV7-9
clone_size: -
d_call: TRBD1
j_call: TRBJ1-4

cdr3_nt: TGTGCCAGCAGCCAAGGAGGCCTTAGGACAGGGGCGGGGAAGTCCGGGAATCAGCCCCAGCATTTT
cdr3_aa: CASSQGGLRTGAGKSGNQPQHF
v_call: TRBV3-1/TRBV3-2
clone_size: once
d_call: TRBD1
j_call: TRBJ1-5

cdr3_nt: TGTGCCAGCAGTTACAGTCCAGGGGGCCGAACTGAAGCTTTCTTT
cdr3_aa: CASSYSPGGRTEAFF
v_call: TRBV6-2/TRBV6-3
clone_size: -
d_call: TRBD1
j_call: TRBJ1-1

cdr3_nt: TGTGCCAGCAGCACTATGAATCAGCCCCAGCATTTT
cdr3_aa: CASSTMNQPQHF
v_call: TRBV27
clone_size: -
d_call: -
j_call: TRBJ1-5

cdr3_nt: TGCGCCAGCAGCCAACAACTTGTACAGCCCCAGCATTTT
cdr3_aa: CASSQQLVQPQHF
v_call: TRBV4-3
clone_size: -
d_call: -
j_call: TRBJ1-5

cdr3_nt: TGTGCCAGCAGCGGGGGACAGGCTGATCAGCCCCAGCATTTT
cdr3_aa: CASSGGQADQPQHF
v_call: TRBV9
clone_size: once
d_call: TRBD1
j_call: TRBJ1-5

cdr3_nt: TGTGCCAGCAGGGGGGACAGGGAAACCGGGGAGCTGTTTTTT
cdr3_aa: CASRGDRETGELFF
v_call: TRBV2
clone_size: -
d_call: TRBD1
j_call: TRBJ2-2

cdr3_nt: TGTGCCAGCAGCTCTAACGGGACAGGGCTTTATAGCAATCAGCCCCAGCATTTT
cdr3_aa: CASSSNGTGLYSNQPQHF
v_call: TRBV11-3
clone_size: -
d_call: TRBD1
j_call: TRBJ1-5

cdr3_nt: TGTGCCAGCAGCTTTTACAGGGTTGACCACGAGCAGTACTTC
cdr3_aa: CASSFYRVDHEQYF
v_call: TRBV5-6
clone_size: -
d_call: -
j_call: TRBJ2-7

cdr3_nt: TGTGCCAGCTCACCAGGCGGCGTCGGAGCGGACACTGAAGCTTTCTTT
cdr3_aa: CASSPGGVGADTEAFF
v_call: TRBV18
clone_size: -
d_call: -
j_call: TRBJ1-1

cdr3_nt: TGTGCCAGCAGTTTATCAGGAGGGAACACTGAAGCTTTCTTT
cdr3_aa: CASSLSGGNTEAFF
v_call: TRBV27
clone_size: -
d_call: -
j_call: TRBJ1-1

cdr3_nt: TGTGCCAGCAGCCTAAGGACAGCCTCTTCACCCCTCCACTTT
cdr3_aa: CASSLRTASSPLHF
v_call: TRBV11-3
clone_size: -
d_call: -
j_call: TRBJ1-6

cdr3_nt: TGTGCCAGCACTCGGGAGGGTTCCACCGGGGAGCTGTTTTTT
cdr3_aa: CASTREGSTGELFF
v_call: TRBV27
clone_size: -
d_call: TRBD2
j_call: TRBJ2-2

cdr3_nt: TGTGCCAGCAGTGAAAACGCCAGGGTCACAGATACGCAGTATTTT
cdr3_aa: CASSENARVTDTQYF
v_call: TRBV2
clone_size: -
d_call: -
j_call: TRBJ2-3

cdr3_nt: TGTGCCAGCAGCCTAAGTATGATTGTCGAGCAGTACTTC
cdr3_aa: CASSLSMIVEQYF
v_call: TRBV7-2
clone_size: -
d_call: -
j_call: TRBJ2-7

cdr3_nt: TGTGCCAGCAGCGAAGACAGGCTCGGTAATTCACCCCTCCACTTT
cdr3_aa: CASSEDRLGNSPLHF
v_call: TRBV7-8
clone_size: -
d_call: -
j_call: TRBJ1-6

cdr3_nt: TGTGCCAGCAGCCAATACCCCGGACAGGCTGCCTATAAGTATGGCTACACCTTC
cdr3_aa: CASSQYPGQAAYKYGYTF
v_call: TRBV4-2
clone_size: -
d_call: TRBD1
j_call: TRBJ1-2

cdr3_nt: TGCGCCAGCAGCCCCAGGACTCCTCGGGGAGGCTACACCTTC
cdr3_aa: CASSPRTPRGGYTF
v_call: TRBV5-1
clone_size: once
d_call: -
j_call: TRBJ1-2

cdr3_nt: TGTGCCAGTACGAGGACAGGGCAAAGTGGCTACACCTTC
cdr3_aa: CASTRTGQSGYTF
v_call: TRBV19
clone_size: -
d_call: TRBD1
j_call: TRBJ1-2

cdr3_nt: TGCGCCAGCAGCCAAGTGGGACTGAGCACAGATACGCAGTATTTT
cdr3_aa: CASSQVGLSTDTQYF
v_call: TRBV4-1
clone_size: -
d_call: -
j_call: TRBJ2-3

cdr3_nt: TGTGCCAGCAGCTTAGTGCGGGATGCAGATACGCAGTATTTT
cdr3_aa: CASSLVRDADTQYF
v_call: TRBV11-3
clone_size: -
d_call: -
j_call: TRBJ2-3